Given below is one TCR beta chain in context. Antigen specificity is unknown. Profiles of TCR beta VDJ and CDR3 were generated from a genomic DNA template. MiXCR, applied by TCRdb to the reads, yields one record per CDR3 protein. The sample holds fewer than 200,000 distinct CDR3 sequences; 35% to 55% are singletons and the top ten take around 0.96%. This record belongs to a study of CD8+CD57+ T cells in acquired aplastic anemia. Overall study context: The average for DNA from sorted CD4+ and CD8+ cells was about 2.9 ug. There were some 9.8 million reads, on average, for CD4+ cells from healthy donors.

Whole-study results and caveats: CD8+ Simpson's diversity did not differ significantly between patients and controls. The same twenty-nine CD8+ CDR3 sequences occurred in patients and in controls.

The sequenced sample consisted of sorted CD4+, CD8+, or CD8+CD57+ T cells (not recorded which) from PBMCs. The sequence was collected from a human donor in good health.

The CDR3 here is CAWGGDTQYF. CDR3 sequence (DNA): TGTGCCTGGGGCGGTGATACGCAGTATTTT. The genes are TRBV30 and TRBJ2-3; no clear D. Looked up from germline, CDR1 is GTSNPN and CDR2 is SVGIG (reference sequence). The V end was cut by 5 bases, the J end by 6 bases, with 6 bases between. The CDR3 extends over 10 amino acids.